These T cell receptor beta chains were read from a single sample in a study of T cell responses to AZD1222 COVID-19 vaccine. Repertoires were generated with immunoSEQ multiplex PCR, while TCRdb's copy carries only in-frame clones and drops some. The table has roughly 120,000 clones, around 88% seen once. The sample in question was peripheral blood, obtained on day 0 of AZD1222 vaccination. All receptors come from an adult in good health. The CDR3 runs from the conserved cysteine through the conserved F or W. D genes are given only for firm matches. A clone size is listed for some rows: how often the clone was seen (once, few, many), or a class if it is expanded.

v_call	j_call	clone_size	d_call	cdr3_nt	cdr3_aa
TRBV7-2	TRBJ2-5	.	.	TGTGCCAGCAGCCCGGACAGAGGGAGTCGAGAGACCCAGTACTTC	CASSPDRGSRETQYF
TRBV5-4	TRBJ2-3	once	.	TGTGCCAGCAGCTTTGATAGGGAAAGCACAGATACGCAGTATTTT	CASSFDRESTDTQYF
TRBV6-4	TRBJ2-6	.	.	TGTGCCAGCAGTGGGGGGCTTGGGGCCAACGTCCTGACTTTC	CASSGGLGANVLTF
TRBV15	TRBJ1-4	few	.	TGTGCCACCAGACCAGGCTATAATGAAAAACTGTTTTTT	CATRPGYNEKLFF
TRBV14	TRBJ2-3	.	.	TGTGCCAGCAGCCAAGCTGCAGGGAGACAGTATTTT	CASSQAAGRQYF
TRBV6-2/TRBV6-3	TRBJ2-7	.	.	TGTGCCAGCAGTTTGGTCGGCGGGATTAGCTACGAGCAGTACTTC	CASSLVGGISYEQYF
TRBV7-8	TRBJ1-1	.	.	TGTGCCAGCAGCTTATCGGACATGAACACTGAAGCTTTCTTT	CASSLSDMNTEAFF
TRBV7-5	TRBJ2-7	.	.	TGTGTCAGAAGTGGTTTGGAGGGGAGACCGGGCGAGCAGTACTTC	CVRSGLEGRPGEQYF
TRBV5-1	TRBJ1-1	few	.	TGCGCCAGCAGCCCTTCCTTGGTGGGCGTGAACACTGAAGCTTTCTTT	CASSPSLVGVNTEAFF
TRBV5-4	TRBJ2-1	.	.	TGTGCCAGCAGCTTGGGCGGCCGATCCTCCTACAATGAGCAGTTCTTC	CASSLGGRSSYNEQFF
TRBV7-8	TRBJ2-1	.	.	TGTGCCAGCAGCTCCCCCACCGGGACTGGGGGAGGCAATGAGCAGTTCTTC	CASSSPTGTGGGNEQFF
TRBV10-3	TRBJ2-5	.	.	TGTGCCACCCAACCCGGTTCGCCTGGGGAGGAGACCCAGTACTTC	CATQPGSPGEETQYF
TRBV2	TRBJ2-1	.	.	TGTGCCAGCAGGTTGGGGGGTGTTACGGAGCAGTTCTTC	CASRLGGVTEQFF
TRBV2	TRBJ1-4	.	TRBD1	TGTGCCAGCAGCGCAACAGGGGGCGCAAATGAAAAACTGTTTTTT	CASSATGGANEKLFF
TRBV5-6	TRBJ1-2	.	TRBD1	TGTGCCAGCAGCCCCAGAGACAGGGCGAACTATGGCTACACCTTC	CASSPRDRANYGYTF
TRBV9	TRBJ2-2	few	TRBD2	TGTGCCAGCAGCCCCTCGGGGGGGCGGTACACCGGGGAGCTGTTTTTT	CASSPSGGRYTGELFF
TRBV7-9	TRBJ1-5	.	.	TGTGCCAGCAGCCGGGAAGGGAGCAATCAGCCCCAGCATTTT	CASSREGSNQPQHF
TRBV27	TRBJ1-2	.	TRBD1	TGTGCCAGCAGTTCCAGGACAGGGGGCTATGGCTACACCTTC	CASSSRTGGYGYTF
TRBV6-5	TRBJ1-6	.	TRBD1	TGTGCCAGCACCTGGGACAGGGGCGTATCACCCCTCCACTTT	CASTWDRGVSPLHF
TRBV13	TRBJ2-6	once	.	TGTGCCAGCAGCTTAGGGGACGGGCCATCTGGGGCCAACGTCCTGACTTTC	CASSLGDGPSGANVLTF
TRBV29-1	TRBJ2-7	.	TRBD1	TGCAGCGTTGGGTGGGCAGGGGGCTACGAGCAGTACTTC	CSVGWAGGYEQYF
TRBV13	TRBJ1-5	.	.	TGTGCCAGCAGCTTAGCGCAGGTGGGCAATCAGCCCCAGCATTTT	CASSLAQVGNQPQHF
TRBV2	TRBJ2-1	once	.	TGTGCCAGCAGTGTCTCCCGGACTATCAATGAGCAGTTCTTC	CASSVSRTINEQFF
TRBV20-1	TRBJ1-2	.	.	TGCAGCTCCGGGGACTATGGCTACACCTTC	CSSGDYGYTF
TRBV6-5	TRBJ2-5	.	TRBD1	TGTGCCAGCACGCCCACAGGGGGCATGAAGACCCAGTACTTC	CASTPTGGMKTQYF
TRBV9	TRBJ1-6	.	.	TGTGCCAGCAGCGCCCACGCCGGGGTGGGTAATTCACCCCTCCACTTT	CASSAHAGVGNSPLHF
TRBV7-8	TRBJ1-1	.	.	TGTGCCAGCAGCTTAAAAGCGCTGGGAGCGAACACTGAAGCTTTCTTT	CASSLKALGANTEAFF
TRBV24-1	TRBJ2-1	few	TRBD2	TGTGCCACCAGTGATGGACTAGCCTATGAGCAGTTCTTC	CATSDGLAYEQFF
TRBV5-1	TRBJ1-1	.	.	TGCGCCAGCAGCTTGGGTTGGAGGGGAATTGATGAAGCTTTCTTT	CASSLGWRGIDEAFF
TRBV7-8	TRBJ1-4	.	.	TGTGCCAGCAGCGGACAGCTACGCGCAGCAACTAATGAAAAACTGTTTTTT	CASSGQLRAATNEKLFF
TRBV7-9	TRBJ1-5	.	.	TGTGCCAGCAGCTTACAGGGGAATCAGCCCCAGCATTTT	CASSLQGNQPQHF
TRBV2	TRBJ2-7	.	TRBD1	TGTGCCAGCAGCACTCTACGGACAGGGGCCATCGAGCAGTACTTC	CASSTLRTGAIEQYF
TRBV19	TRBJ2-5	.	TRBD1	TGTGCCAGTAGTAGGGGACAGGGACGACAAGAGACCCAGTACTTC	CASSRGQGRQETQYF
TRBV5-8	TRBJ1-2	.	TRBD1	TGTGCCAGCAGCCACCGGGACAGGGTCTATGGCTACACCTTC	CASSHRDRVYGYTF
TRBV5-6	TRBJ2-5	.	TRBD2	TGTGCCAGCAGCTCAGGACTAGCGGGCGAGACCCAGTACTTC	CASSSGLAGETQYF
TRBV11-2	TRBJ1-1	.	.	TGTGCCAGCAGCTTAAGCATGCCCGGATCGGGCACTGAAGCTTTCTTT	CASSLSMPGSGTEAFF
TRBV27	TRBJ2-5	.	.	TGTGCCAGCAGTTTATTTGCGGAAGAGACCCAGTACTTC	CASSLFAEETQYF
TRBV4-3	TRBJ2-5	.	TRBD2	TGCGCCAGCAGCCAAGAGGCCCTAGCGGGAGTTCCCGAGACCCAGTACTTC	CASSQEALAGVPETQYF
TRBV29-1	TRBJ2-7	.	.	TGCAGCGTTGAACTAGGGCCCTACGAGCAGTACTTC	CSVELGPYEQYF
TRBV6-5	TRBJ1-1	.	.	TGTGCCACCATTCGGGGGGCTGAAGCTTTCTTT	CATIRGAEAFF
TRBV19	TRBJ2-3	.	.	TGTGCCAGTAGTATGTGGGGCCGGACAGATACGCAGTATTTT	CASSMWGRTDTQYF
TRBV24-1	TRBJ2-3	.	TRBD2	TGTGCCACCAGTGATTTTGGAGCGGGGGCCCGCACAGATACGCAGTATTTT	CATSDFGAGARTDTQYF
TRBV7-3	TRBJ2-3	.	TRBD2	TGTGCCAGCAGCTTACGGGGGGAGTCAGATACGCAGTATTTT	CASSLRGESDTQYF
TRBV5-4	TRBJ2-7	.	.	TGTGCCAGCAGCCGACCGGGTCCGGGAAGCGACGAGCAGTACTTC	CASSRPGPGSDEQYF
TRBV25-1	TRBJ1-2	once	.	TGTGCCAGCAGTGCAGGACAGATTTTTTCTGGCTACACCTTC	CASSAGQIFSGYTF
TRBV4-1	TRBJ2-7	.	TRBD1	TGCGCCAGCAGCGGTTGGCCCACAGGGGGTCCTACAGAGCAGTACTTC	CASSGWPTGGPTEQYF
TRBV28	TRBJ1-2	.	TRBD1	TGTGCCAGCAGTTTGAGGCAGGGGGCTTGGGGCTACACCTTC	CASSLRQGAWGYTF
TRBV7-3	TRBJ1-1	.	TRBD1	TGTGCCAGCGGGGCAGGGGGCTATACTGAAGCTTTCTTT	CASGAGGYTEAFF
TRBV9	TRBJ2-5	once	.	TGTGCCAGCAGCGTAGAGAGTCGGGGCCAAGAGACCCAGTACTTC	CASSVESRGQETQYF
TRBV24-1	TRBJ2-2	once	TRBD2	TGTGCCACTTCTAGCGGATACACCGGGGAGCTGTTTTTT	CATSSGYTGELFF
TRBV3-1/TRBV3-2	TRBJ1-6	.	.	TGTGCCAGCAGCCAACGACAGGCCAATTCACCCCTCCACTTT	CASSQRQANSPLHF
TRBV25-1	TRBJ1-2	.	.	TGTGCCAGCAGTGCCGGGGCGGGTGGCTACACCTTC	CASSAGAGGYTF
TRBV2	TRBJ1-1	.	.	TGTGCCAGCAGGGACAGACAGAACACTGAAGCTTTCTTT	CASRDRQNTEAFF
TRBV5-4	TRBJ2-1	.	.	TGTGCCAGCAGCTTTGGGGCTCGCGGGATGAGGGGTGAGCAGTTCTTC	CASSFGARGMRGEQFF
TRBV6-5	TRBJ2-4	.	TRBD1	TGTGCCAGCAGTTCCGACAGGGGGCGAGTCAAAAACATTCAGTACTTC	CASSSDRGRVKNIQYF
TRBV25-1	TRBJ1-2	.	TRBD1	TGTGCCACTTCCATTCAGGGGGCAGGCGGTGGCTACACCTTC	CATSIQGAGGGYTF